The 23 T cell receptor beta chains given below trace back to one sample, sequenced in a study of cytomegalovirus exposure and HLA in healthy donors. The PCR used 60 Vbeta and 13 Jbeta primers. TCRdb keeps only in-frame clones here, not all; method: immunoSEQ multiplex PCR. The sample carries 180,000 or so clones, nearly 80% recorded once. The sequencing input was PBMCs. Source of these receptors: a female donor in good health and CMV-seronegative.

The J gene is TRBJ2-3, the V gene TRBV19; D is ambiguous. CDR1 is LNHDA and CDR2 is SQIVND in the germline V gene (reference sequence). The CDR3 contains 12 residues. V was clipped by 10 bases and J by 6 bases, with 14 bases between them. The CDR3 nucleotides are TGTGCCACCCGACCTCGGCGGGATACGCAGTATTTT. It is translated as CATRPRRDTQYF. Supplemented by reference TRBV19 and TRBJ2-3, the full variable domain reads DGGITQSPKYLFRKEGQNVTLSCEQNLNHDAMYWYRQDPGQGLRLIYYSQIVNDFQKGDIAEGYSVSREKKESFPLTVTSAQKNPTAFYLCATRPRRDTQYFGPGTRLTVL.

This clone showed up just once. The chain combines TRBV11-3 with TRBJ2-5, with 9 bases identical to TRBD1. Germline loops: CDR1 SGHNT, CDR2 YENEEA. The length of the CDR3 is 15 residues. V lost 5 bases to trimming and J lost 1 base; unmatched junction nucleotides: 5. CDR3 coding DNA: TGTGCCAGCAGCGTGGACAGGGGCCCCCAAGAGACCCAGTACTTC. Encoded protein: CASSVDRGPQETQYF.

This clone was seen more than once but under ten times. The chain recombines TRBV7-2 with TRBJ2-5, with TRBD2 identical over 8 bases. V gave up 5 bases and J gave up 6 bases; unmatched junction bases: 11. The CDR3 has 15 residues. Germline V CDR1 and CDR2: SGHTA, FQGNSA. In nucleotides, the CDR3 is TGTGCCAGCAGCGCCACGTCCGCGGGAGGACAGACCCAGTACTTC. This encodes CASSATSAGGQTQYF.

This sequence joins TRBV2 and TRBJ1-4; D might be TRBD1 (6 bases). Germline CDR1 SNHLY, CDR2 FYNNEI. This CDR3 spans 14 amino acids. V dropped 1 base and J dropped 3 bases, with 6 bases sitting between them. CDR3 sequence (DNA): TGTGCCAGCAGTGAAGGACAGGCTAATGAAAAACTGTTTTTT. Translating it yields CASSEGQANEKLFF. The full variable domain, with the rest looked up from reference TRBV2 and TRBJ1-4, is EPEVTQTPSHQVTQMGQEVILRCVPISNHLYFYWYRQILGQKVEFLVSFYNNEISEKSEIFDDQFSVERPDGSNFTLKIRSTKLEDSAMYFCASSEGQANEKLFFGSGTQLSVL.

The gene calls are TRBV28 and TRBJ2-7, with 10 bases lining up with TRBD2. CDR1 is MDHEN, CDR2 SYDVKM, per germline. V trimming: 6 bases; J trimming: 3 bases; junction bases outside the gene matches: 8. This CDR3 contains 15 residues. The chain's CDR3 is CASRTEASGSYEQYF. DNA of the CDR3: TGTGCCAGCAGAACGGAGGCTAGCGGGAGCTACGAGCAGTACTTC.

This clone showed up just a few times. The chain is built from TRBV2 and TRBJ2-3; possible D gene TRBD2, 6 bases. The CDR3 has 14 amino acids. V was shortened by 6 bases and J by 5 bases, with 15 bases between the two germline ends. Germline CDR1 and CDR2: SNHLY and FYNNEI. The DNA of the CDR3 is TGTGCCAGCAGGAGAGGCGGGGTAATAGATACGCAGTATTTT. Translating it yields CASRRGGVIDTQYF.

This rearrangement joins TRBV6-1 to TRBJ2-7, with D perhaps matching TRBD1 (6 bases). There are 14 residues in the CDR3. Per the germline V gene, CDR1 is MNHNS and CDR2 is SASEGT. Between the trimmed V and J ends, which lost 6 bases and 0 bases, there was a span of 12 bases. The DNA of the CDR3 is TGTGCCAGCAGCCAGACAGGAAACTCCTACGAGCAGTACTTC. As protein: CASSQTGNSYEQYF.

The V and J genes are TRBV6-5 and TRBJ2-7; TRBD1 agrees at 7 bases. Germline CDR1 is MNHEY and CDR2 is SVGAGI. V shed 4 bases and J 12 bases; nucleotides not matched to a gene: 18. The CDR3 extends over 15 amino acids. CDR3 protein: CASSSLGTVDIRWYF. As DNA, the CDR3 is TGTGCCAGCAGTTCCCTTGGGACAGTGGACATAAGATGGTACTTC.

On this clone itself: The sample holds other DNA sequences that translate to the same CDR3. The chain is built from TRBV5-1 and TRBJ2-5, with D perhaps TRBD1 (6 bases). Trimming left V 1 base short and J 3 bases short, with 13 bases between. The CDR3 consists of 15 residues. Germline V CDR1 and CDR2: SGHRS, YFSETQ. The CDR3 protein is CASSLFLAGEETQYF. The CDR3 DNA follows: TGCGCCAGCAGCTTGTTCCTCGCAGGGGAAGAGACCCAGTACTTC.

This clone occurred once. The chain carries TRBV25-1 and TRBJ2-7; 9 bases align to TRBD2. The CDR3 spans 12 residues. CDR1 MGHDK and CDR2 SYGVNS come from the germline V gene. The DNA for the CDR3 is TGTGGAGTAGCGGGAGTTCGTTCCGAGCAGTACTTC. This codes for CGVAGVRSEQYF.

This chain connects TRBV30 to TRBJ1-3; D unclear. Trimming took 0 bases from V and 4 from J, leaving 4 bases between them. The CDR3 has 12 residues. Germline CDR1 GTSNPN, CDR2 SVGIG (reference sequence). CDR3 loop: CAWSVQGNTIYF. In DNA, the CDR3 is TGTGCCTGGAGTGTACAGGGAAACACCATATATTTT. Together with reference TRBV30 and TRBJ1-3, the CDR3 gives the full variable domain: SQTIHQWPATLVQPVGSPLSLECTVEGTSNPNLYWYRQAAGRGLQLLFYSVGIGQISSEVPQNLSASRPQDRQFILSSKKLLLSDSGFYLCAWSVQGNTIYFGEGSWLTVV.

J is TRBJ1-1 and V is TRBV19; no reliable D call. The V end was cut by 1 base, the J end by 0 bases, with 9 bases between. The germline CDR1 and CDR2 sequences are LNHDA and SQIVND (reference sequence). The CDR3 spans 15 residues. CDR3 bases: TGTGCCAGTAGTATAGGTGCGGGCATGAACACTGAAGCTTTCTTT. It encodes CASSIGAGMNTEAFF.

The chain has TRBV9 and TRBJ2-3; D perhaps matches TRBD1 (6 bases). V dropped 3 bases and J dropped 4 bases, with 15 bases sitting between them. The CDR3 length is 15 residues. CDR1 is SGDLS, CDR2 YYNGEE, per germline. In DNA, the CDR3 is TGTGCCAGCAGCGCACTACAGGGTCCCCCAGATACGCAGTATTTT. The encoded protein is CASSALQGPPDTQYF. Full variable domain (missing parts from reference TRBV9 and TRBJ2-3): DSGVTQTPKHLITATGQRVTLRCSPRSGDLSVYWYQQSLDQGLQFLIQYYNGEERAKGNILERFSAQQFPDLHSELNLSSLELGDSALYFCASSALQGPPDTQYFGPGTRLTVL.

The rearrangement links TRBV5-5 to TRBJ1-5; perhaps TRBD1 as D (6 bases). Germline-derived CDR1 and CDR2 are SGHKS and YYEKEE (reference sequence). The CDR3 is 16 amino acids. With 0 bases removed from V and 3 bases from J, the gap between germline ends came to 13 bases. CDR3 in amino acids: CASSLAPGVANQPQHF. The CDR3 region has the DNA TGTGCCAGCAGCTTGGCTCCAGGGGTTGCCAATCAGCCCCAGCATTTT.

This clone came up a few times. This chain uses TRBV7-3 with TRBJ2-2; D might be TRBD2 (6 bases). The V gene lost 6 bases and the J gene lost 0 bases, with 14 bases spanning the gap. CDR3 length: 16 amino acids. The germline V gene has CDR1 SGHTA and CDR2 FQGTGA. This CDR3 is CASSSDGGSNTGELFF. Written as DNA, the CDR3 is TGTGCCAGCAGTTCCGACGGGGGATCGAACACCGGGGAGCTGTTTTTT. Using reference TRBV7-3 and TRBJ2-2 for the parts outside the CDR3, the full variable domain is GAGVSQTPSNKVTEKGKYVELRCDPISGHTALYWYRQSLGQGPEFLIYFQGTGAADDSGLPNDRFFAVRPEGSVSTLKIQRTERGDSAVYLCASSSDGGSNTGELFFGEGSRLTVL.

This chain connects TRBV2 to TRBJ2-3, with 7 bases matching TRBD2. The germline gives CDR1 SNHLY, CDR2 FYNNEI. V trimming: 2 bases; J trimming: 3 bases; junction bases outside the gene matches: 5. The CDR3 consists of 15 residues. This chain's CDR3 is CASSELAVGTDTQYF. As DNA, the CDR3 is TGTGCCAGCAGTGAACTAGCGGTGGGGACAGATACGCAGTATTTT.

The chain recombines TRBV5-1 with TRBJ2-1; D is uncertain. The CDR3 has 14 residues. Trimming cost V 0 bases and J 5 bases, with 9 bases left between them. CDR1 is SGHRS and CDR2 is YFSETQ in the germline V gene. CDR3: CASSLAGRNNEQFF. The CDR3 region has the DNA TGCGCCAGCAGCTTGGCCGGTCGCAACAATGAGCAGTTCTTC.

This clone has just a few counts. The chain uses TRBV2 and TRBJ2-5, with D perhaps matching TRBD2 (5 bases). The CDR3 totals 14 residues. Germline-derived CDR1 and CDR2 are SNHLY and FYNNEI. Trimming pared 2 bases from V and 5 bases from J, leaving 12 bases between. CDR3 DNA sequence: TGTGCCAGCAGTGAAAGGGAGACCCTGGAGACCCAGTACTTC. This codes for CASSERETLETQYF.

The chain carries TRBV4-2 and TRBJ2-1, with 9 bases aligning to TRBD2. The germline V gene has CDR1 LGHNA and CDR2 YNFKEQ. The CDR3 extends over 18 amino acids. Trimming removed 5 bases from V and 0 bases from J; junction bases left unmatched: 11. The CDR3 DNA is TGTGCCAGCAGCTCACCCGCTAGCGGGATCAGCTCCTACAATGAGCAGTTCTTC. Encoded protein: CASSSPASGISSYNEQFF.

The rearrangement uses TRBV9 and TRBJ1-5, with 8 bases that match TRBD1. Looked up from germline, CDR1 is SGDLS and CDR2 is YYNGEE. The CDR3 is 15 amino acids. With V trimmed by 3 bases and J by 6 bases, 8 bases remained unmatched. The CDR3 loop is CASSAGGRAIQPQHF. The CDR3 bases are TGTGCCAGCAGCGCAGGGGGCAGGGCCATTCAGCCCCAGCATTTT.

This clone appeared a single time. The chain employs TRBV2 and TRBJ2-1; possibly TRBD2 for D (6 bases). The CDR3 is made up of 16 amino acids. Trimming shortened V by 3 bases and J by 4 bases, and 16 bases separated the two germline ends. Germline-derived CDR1 and CDR2 are SNHLY and FYNNEI. The CDR3 bases are TGTGCCAGCAGTGAGTCGGGGGTTCTCCTTTACAATGAGCAGTTCTTC. Translation gives CASSESGVLLYNEQFF.

The chain recombines TRBV5-4 with TRBJ2-1; no definite D call. The CDR3 sequence is 12 residues long. The germline gives CDR1 SGHNT, CDR2 YYREEE (reference sequence). V lost 3 bases to trimming and J lost 8 bases, with 9 bases between them. CDR3: CASSSRGDEQFF. The CDR3 DNA reads TGTGCCAGCAGCTCCCGAGGCGATGAGCAGTTCTTC.

V and J are TRBV7-7 and TRBJ2-3, with D maybe TRBD1 (6 bases). Germline V gene data show CDR1 as SSHAT and CDR2 as FNYEAQ (reference sequence). The CDR3 loop spans 13 amino acids. Trimming took 5 bases from V and 5 from J, leaving 11 bases between them. The CDR3 DNA is TGTGCCAGCAGCCGGGACATTCAAGATACGCAGTATTTT. Amino acid sequence: CASSRDIQDTQYF.